The 17 T cell receptor beta chains in this list originate from one sample, sequenced in a study of blood T cell repertoires in COVID-19. Sequencing was performed with immunoSEQ multiplex PCR; in TCRdb, only in-frame clones are kept and a portion is missing. In the table there are about 39,000 clones, 75% to 90% of which are singletons. The specimen sequenced was peripheral blood. The receptors shown here come from a man aged 55 to 70 with acute or convalescent COVID-19.

The chain has TRBV14 and TRBJ2-2, with TRBD2 as a possible D gene (5 bases). Germline CDR1 reads SGHDN; CDR2 reads FVKESK. CDR3 length: 15 residues. V lost 0 bases and J 6 bases, leaving 11 bases between the germline ends. In nucleotides, the CDR3 is TGTGCCAGCAGCCAAGATCGACCGCGGGCCGGGGAGCTGTTTTTT. This encodes CASSQDRPRAGELFF.

The genes are TRBV28 and TRBJ2-5, with TRBD2 identical over 7 bases. The CDR3 length is 15 residues. The V and J ends lost 2 bases and 0 bases, in that order; junction bases with no gene match: 3. Germline V gene sequence: CDR1 MDHEN, CDR2 SYDVKM. The CDR3 DNA follows: TGTGCCAGCAGTTTACCAGCGGGGAACCAAGAGACCCAGTACTTC. This sequence encodes CASSLPAGNQETQYF.

The gene calls are TRBV7-2 and TRBJ1-1; a possible D gene is TRBD1 (6 bases). The CDR3 length is 14 residues. Trimming pared 2 bases from V and 2 bases from J, leaving 9 bases between. Germline loops: CDR1 SGHTA, CDR2 FQGNSA. CDR3 sequence reads: CASSLNRVNTEAFF. CDR3 bases: TGTGCCAGCAGCTTAAACAGGGTAAACACTGAAGCTTTCTTT.

V is TRBV19 and J is TRBJ2-1; perhaps TRBD2 as D (7 bases). Germline CDR1 is LNHDA and CDR2 is SQIVND (reference sequence). This CDR3 has 14 amino acids. Trimming pared 8 bases from V and 7 bases from J, leaving 18 bases between. CDR3 protein: CASHYAGAGNEQFF. CDR3 in DNA: TGTGCCAGTCACTATGCGGGGGCCGGGAATGAGCAGTTCTTC.

The V call is TRBV7-2, the J call TRBJ2-2; 9 bases fit TRBD1. J lost 4 bases, V lost 1 base, and 7 bases had no gene match. The germline gives CDR1 SGHTA, CDR2 FQGNSA. The CDR3 is made up of 17 amino acids. CDR3 DNA: TGTGCCAGCAGCTTAGAAGGGACAGGGATTACCACCGGGGAGCTGTTTTTT. It encodes CASSLEGTGITTGELFF.

The genes are TRBV28 and TRBJ1-5; TRBD1 might be the D (5 bases). Germline V gene data show CDR1 as MDHEN and CDR2 as SYDVKM. The CDR3 is made up of 16 amino acids. Trimming left V 4 bases short and J 7 bases short, with 20 bases between. The CDR3 coding sequence is TGTGCCAGCAGTTCTGCGGGTGGGGGGTTTGCCCAGCCCCAGCATTTT. Protein sequence: CASSSAGGGFAQPQHF.

CDR3 residues: CASSLPFTEAFF. CDR3 coding DNA: TGTGCCAGCAGCTTGCCTTTCACTGAAGCTTTCTTT. V is TRBV5-4 and J is TRBJ1-1, with D hard to call. The CDR3 has 12 residues. V was clipped by 1 base and J by 4 bases, with 5 bases between them. Per germline, CDR1 SGHNT and CDR2 YYREEE (reference sequence).

The chain joins TRBV11-2 to TRBJ1-2, with TRBD1 as a possible D gene (6 bases). The V end was cut by 5 bases, the J end by 4 bases, with 11 bases between. Germline V lookup: CDR1 SGHAT, CDR2 FQNNGV. CDR3 length equals 13 residues. The CDR3 here is CASSPGTPYGYTF. CDR3 sequence (DNA): TGTGCCAGCAGCCCGGGGACACCCTATGGCTACACCTTC.

V is TRBV5-1 and J is TRBJ1-1, with D perhaps TRBD1 (6 bases). There are 14 residues in the CDR3. The V and J ends lost 7 bases and 2 bases respectively, with 15 bases between them. Germline V gives CDR1 SGHRS, CDR2 YFSETQ. The CDR3 sequence: CASRTGQLNTEAFF. The CDR3 DNA is TGCGCCAGCCGAACCGGACAGCTCAACACTGAAGCTTTCTTT. The full variable domain, with the rest looked up from reference TRBV5-1 and TRBJ1-1, is KAGVTQTPRYLIKTRGQQVTLSCSPISGHRSVSWYQQTPGQGLQFLFEYFSETQRNKGNFPGRFSGRQFSNSRSEMNVSTLELGDSALYLCASRTGQLNTEAFFGQGTRLTVV.

Note on this clone: This specimen includes other DNA sequences encoding the same CDR3. The rearrangement joins TRBV30 to TRBJ2-5, with D unresolved. The CDR3 totals 12 residues. Germline assignment: CDR1 GTSNPN and CDR2 SVGIG (reference sequence). Deletions cut 0 bases from V and 1 base from J, with 3 bases between. The CDR3: CAWSVLQETQYF. Here the CDR3 DNA reads TGTGCCTGGAGTGTACTCCAAGAGACCCAGTACTTC. Looking up the rest from reference TRBV30 and TRBJ2-5 gives the full variable domain: SQTIHQWPATLVQPVGSPLSLECTVEGTSNPNLYWYRQAAGRGLQLLFYSVGIGQISSEVPQNLSASRPQDRQFILSSKKLLLSDSGFYLCAWSVLQETQYFGPGTRLLVL.

The CDR3 DNA reads TGTGCCAGCAGCCAAGATAGAGTCGGGACTTGGGTTGAAAAACTGTTTTTT. Its protein is CASSQDRVGTWVEKLFF. J is TRBJ1-4 and V is TRBV3-1 (or the pseudogene TRBV3-2); D possibly corresponds to TRBD1 (5 bases). The CDR3 extends over 17 amino acids. The germline gives CDR1 LGHDT, CDR2 YNNKEL (reference sequence). Trimming left V 0 bases short and J 7 bases short, with 18 bases between.

The chain couples TRBV7-3 to TRBJ1-1, with a tentative D call TRBD1 (6 bases). The ends were cut back, 4 bases at V and 11 bases at J, with 17 bases in the middle. The germline V gene encodes CDR1 SGHTA and CDR2 FQGTGA. The CDR3 loop spans 13 amino acids. CDR3 in DNA: TGTGCCAGCAGCTCTACAGGGTTGGGCCAGGCTTTCTTT. This sequence encodes CASSSTGLGQAFF.

The chain recombines TRBV11-2 with TRBJ2-1; the D gene is possibly TRBD2 (5 bases). Germline loops: CDR1 SGHAT, CDR2 FQNNGV. V gave up 1 base and J gave up 7 bases, with 5 bases separating them. This CDR3 region has 12 residues. This chain's CDR3 is CASSLAGNEQFF. The CDR3, as DNA: TGTGCCAGCAGCTTAGCGGGGAATGAGCAGTTCTTC.

V and J are TRBV7-2 and TRBJ2-1; 9 nucleotides align to TRBD2. J lost 4 bases, V lost 8 bases, and 12 bases had no gene match. The V gene's germline CDR1 is SGHTA and CDR2 FQGNSA. The CDR3 sequence is 16 residues long. CDR3 amino acids: CASAPPNSGGYNEQFF. CDR3 bases: TGTGCCAGCGCCCCTCCGAATAGCGGGGGATACAATGAGCAGTTCTTC.

The chain uses TRBV18 and TRBJ1-1; perhaps TRBD1 as D (5 bases). CDR1 is KGHSH and CDR2 is LQKENI in the germline V gene. The CDR3 consists of 15 residues. Trimming took 1 base from V and 3 from J, leaving 12 bases between them. For the CDR3, the DNA is TGTGCCAGCTCACCACGGGGGGGGGAGTACACTGAAGCTTTCTTT. The encoded protein is CASSPRGGEYTEAFF.

The chain has TRBV21-1 and TRBJ2-3; the table's D call, TRBD2, has no DNA check behind it. TRBV21-1 has pseudogene status. The CDR3 length is 11 residues. The chain's CDR3 is CASREGDTQYF. CDR3 sequence (DNA): TGTGCCAGCAGGGAGGGAGATACGCAGTATTTT.

CDR3 bases: TGTGCCTGGACGGACGAGGGGGTTACTAACTATGGCTACACCTTC. Its protein product is CAWTDEGVTNYGYTF. J is TRBJ1-2 and V is TRBV30, with a weak D call TRBD1 (6 bases). Deletions cut 4 bases from V and 0 bases from J, with 15 bases between. The CDR3 spans 15 residues. Per germline, CDR1 GTSNPN and CDR2 SVGIG (reference sequence). The complete variable domain, with remaining parts taken from reference TRBV30 and TRBJ1-2, reads SQTIHQWPATLVQPVGSPLSLECTVEGTSNPNLYWYRQAAGRGLQLLFYSVGIGQISSEVPQNLSASRPQDRQFILSSKKLLLSDSGFYLCAWTDEGVTNYGYTFGSGTRLTVV.